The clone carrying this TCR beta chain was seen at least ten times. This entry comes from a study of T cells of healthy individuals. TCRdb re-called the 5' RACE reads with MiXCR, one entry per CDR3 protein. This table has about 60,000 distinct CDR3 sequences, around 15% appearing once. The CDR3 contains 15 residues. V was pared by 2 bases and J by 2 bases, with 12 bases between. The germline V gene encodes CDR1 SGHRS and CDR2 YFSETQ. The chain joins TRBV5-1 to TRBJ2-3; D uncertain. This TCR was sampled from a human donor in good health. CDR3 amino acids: CASSLLARITDTQYF. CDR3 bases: TGCGCCAGCAGCTTATTAGCCAGGATCACAGATACGCAGTATTTT.